This is a list of T cell receptor beta chains from one sample in a study of beta chain features in type 1 diabetes. Data came from immunoSEQ multiplex PCR; TCRdb stores just in-frame clones and leaves some out. Of about 330,000 clones listed, around 10% were seen once; the top ten hold just over 0.015%. The sequencing input was naive CD4+ T cells from blood. The receptor set was obtained from a woman aged 30 to 39 in good health. Both conserved end residues are part of each CDR3.

CASSQGTITTGELFF	TRBV11-2
CASSVGWTSGRGNTGELFF	TRBV9
CASNPQGRETQYF	TRBV7-2
CASSLVGSLAKNIQYF	TRBV5-1
CASSPQTGSNQPQHF	TRBV7-2
CSVAAGTSPGELFF	TRBV29-1
CASSSNLGLAGGNEQFF	TRBV28
CASKEAVAKNIQYF	TRBV10-2
CSGAGTSGSTDTQYF	TRBV29-1
CASSLDGAQPQHF	TRBV7-9
CASSSRTGGSYGYTF	TRBV7-2
CASSNLAKNIQYF	TRBV11-2
CASSQERAGGETQYF	TRBV4-2
CASRYPGHYTEAFF	TRBV11-2
CASRAAGANVLTF	TRBV7-3
CASSPTSGTEYNEQFF	TRBV5-4
CASRPGFSGNTIYF	TRBV5-4
CASSPSGVAGELFF	TRBV7-3
CASSLIGVVGDTQYF	TRBV5-4
CASSPSGYSNQPQHF	TRBV28
CASSTLEYSGDTDTQYF	TRBV7-2
CASSINRQNTEAFF	TRBV19
CASSVVPGGAYNEQFF	TRBV9
CASRVPGTGNYEQYF	TRBV28
CASWGDRAGGHYNEQFF	TRBV2
CASSSLAGASDTQYF	TRBV7-2
CASRFGGLREQYF	TRBV7-9
CASSLGISRRPENTEAFF	TRBV5-1
CASSLVGGSTDTQYF	TRBV7-2
CASSPSRDTGELFF	TRBV18
CASSIAIGNGYTF	TRBV19
CASSLGRLGQGGYTF	TRBV13
CASSKTENTEAFF	TRBV7-6
CASSLLVGQGMNTEAFF	TRBV7-9
CASSGTEETQYF	TRBV4-2
CASSQRISSYEQYF	TRBV19
CASSYLAGRSGEQYF	TRBV7-2